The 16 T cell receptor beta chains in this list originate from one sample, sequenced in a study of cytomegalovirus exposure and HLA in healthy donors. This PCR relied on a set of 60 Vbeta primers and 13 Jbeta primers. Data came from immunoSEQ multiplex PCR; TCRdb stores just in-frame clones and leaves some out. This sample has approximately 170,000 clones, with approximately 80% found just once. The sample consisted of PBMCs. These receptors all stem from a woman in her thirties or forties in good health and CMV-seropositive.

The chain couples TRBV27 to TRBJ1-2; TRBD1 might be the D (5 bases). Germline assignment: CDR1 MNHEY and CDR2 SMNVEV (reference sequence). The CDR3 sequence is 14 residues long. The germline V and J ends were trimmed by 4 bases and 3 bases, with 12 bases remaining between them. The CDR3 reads CASSSQAGDYGYTF. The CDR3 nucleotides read TGTGCCAGCAGTTCCCAAGCGGGGGACTATGGCTACACCTTC.

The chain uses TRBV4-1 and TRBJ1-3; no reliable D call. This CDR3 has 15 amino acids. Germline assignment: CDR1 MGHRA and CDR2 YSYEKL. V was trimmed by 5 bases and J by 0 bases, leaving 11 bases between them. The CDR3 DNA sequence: TGCGCCAGCAGCGCCCTAGATGTCTCTGGAAACACCATATATTTT. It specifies CASSALDVSGNTIYF.

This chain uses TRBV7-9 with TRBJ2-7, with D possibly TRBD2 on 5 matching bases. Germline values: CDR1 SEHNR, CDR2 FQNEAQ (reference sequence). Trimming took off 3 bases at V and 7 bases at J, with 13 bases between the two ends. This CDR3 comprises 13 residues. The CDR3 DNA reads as TGTGCCAGCAGCTTGGCAGGCCCGGGAGAGCAGTACTTC. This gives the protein CASSLAGPGEQYF.

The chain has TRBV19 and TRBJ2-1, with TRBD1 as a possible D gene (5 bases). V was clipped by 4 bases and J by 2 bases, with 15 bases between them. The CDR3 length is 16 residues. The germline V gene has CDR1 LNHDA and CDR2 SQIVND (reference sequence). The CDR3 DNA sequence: TGTGCCAGTAGTACATCCCTGACAGTTCCCTACAATGAGCAGTTCTTC. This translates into CASSTSLTVPYNEQFF.

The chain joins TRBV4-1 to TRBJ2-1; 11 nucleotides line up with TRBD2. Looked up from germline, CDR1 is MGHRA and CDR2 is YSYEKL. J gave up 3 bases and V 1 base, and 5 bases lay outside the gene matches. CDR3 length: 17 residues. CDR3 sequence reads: CASSQVAGGPGYNEQFF. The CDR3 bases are TGCGCCAGCAGCCAAGTAGCGGGGGGGCCGGGCTACAATGAGCAGTTCTTC.

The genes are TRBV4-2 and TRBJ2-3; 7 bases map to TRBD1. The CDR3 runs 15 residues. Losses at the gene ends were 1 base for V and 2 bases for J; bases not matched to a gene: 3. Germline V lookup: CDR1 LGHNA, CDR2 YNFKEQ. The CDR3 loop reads CASSQGDRYTDTQYF. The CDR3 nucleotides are TGTGCCAGCAGCCAAGGGGACAGATACACAGATACGCAGTATTTT.

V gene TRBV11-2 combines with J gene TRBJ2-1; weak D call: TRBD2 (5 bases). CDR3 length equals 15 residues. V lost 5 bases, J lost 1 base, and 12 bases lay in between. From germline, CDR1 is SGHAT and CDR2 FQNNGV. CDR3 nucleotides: TGTGCCAGCAGCCAACCGGGGTTATCCTACAATGAGCAGTTCTTC. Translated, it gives CASSQPGLSYNEQFF.

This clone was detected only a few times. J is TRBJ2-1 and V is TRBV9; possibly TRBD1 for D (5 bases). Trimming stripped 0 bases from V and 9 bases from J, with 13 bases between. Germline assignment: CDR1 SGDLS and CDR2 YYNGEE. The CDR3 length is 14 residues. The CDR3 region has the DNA TGTGCCAGCAGCGTAGGGCAGGGAACGGGTGAGCAGTTCTTC. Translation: CASSVGQGTGEQFF. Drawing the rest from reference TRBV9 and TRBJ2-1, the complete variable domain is DSGVTQTPKHLITATGQRVTLRCSPRSGDLSVYWYQQSLDQGLQFLIQYYNGEERAKGNILERFSAQQFPDLHSELNLSSLELGDSALYFCASSVGQGTGEQFFGPGTRLTVL.

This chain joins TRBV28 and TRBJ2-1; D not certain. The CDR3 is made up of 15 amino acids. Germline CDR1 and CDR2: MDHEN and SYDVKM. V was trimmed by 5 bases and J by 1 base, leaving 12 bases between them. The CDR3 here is CASSPPGQSYNEQFF. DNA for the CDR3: TGTGCCAGCAGTCCCCCGGGTCAGTCCTACAATGAGCAGTTCTTC. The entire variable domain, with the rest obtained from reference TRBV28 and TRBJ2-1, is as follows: DVKVTQSSRYLVKRTGEKVFLECVQDMDHENMFWYRQDPGLGLRLIYFSYDVKMKEKGDIPEGYSVSREKKERFSLILESASTNQTSMYLCASSPPGQSYNEQFFGPGTRLTVL.

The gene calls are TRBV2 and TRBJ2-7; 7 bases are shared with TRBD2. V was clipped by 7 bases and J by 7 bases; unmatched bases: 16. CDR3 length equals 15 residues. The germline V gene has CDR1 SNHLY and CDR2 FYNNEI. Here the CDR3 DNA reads TGTGCCAGCACTCTGACGGCGGCTAGCGGCAAGGAGCAGTACTTC. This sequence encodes CASTLTAASGKEQYF.

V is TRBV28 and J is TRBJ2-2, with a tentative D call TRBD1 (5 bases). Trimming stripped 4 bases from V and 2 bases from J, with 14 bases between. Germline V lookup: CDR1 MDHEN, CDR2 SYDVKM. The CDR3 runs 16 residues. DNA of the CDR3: TGTGCCAGCAGTTGGTCCCAGGGCCTAAACACCGGGGAGCTGTTTTTT. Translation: CASSWSQGLNTGELFF.

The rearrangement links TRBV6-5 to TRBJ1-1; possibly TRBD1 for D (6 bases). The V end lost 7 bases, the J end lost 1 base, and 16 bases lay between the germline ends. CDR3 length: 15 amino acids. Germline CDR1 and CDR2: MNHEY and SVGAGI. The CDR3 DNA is TGTGCCAGCACCACTGGAGGGGGGGCGAACACTGAAGCTTTCTTT. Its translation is CASTTGGGANTEAFF.

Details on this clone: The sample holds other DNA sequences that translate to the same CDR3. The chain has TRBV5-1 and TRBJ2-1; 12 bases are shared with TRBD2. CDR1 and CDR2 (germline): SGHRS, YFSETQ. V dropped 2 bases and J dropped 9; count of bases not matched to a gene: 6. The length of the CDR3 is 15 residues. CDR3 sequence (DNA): TGCGCCAGCAGCTTTCTAGCGGGAGGGCCCGGTGAGCAGTTCTTC. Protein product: CASSFLAGGPGEQFF. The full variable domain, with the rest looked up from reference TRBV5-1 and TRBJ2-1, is KAGVTQTPRYLIKTRGQQVTLSCSPISGHRSVSWYQQTPGQGLQFLFEYFSETQRNKGNFPGRFSGRQFSNSRSEMNVSTLELGDSALYLCASSFLAGGPGEQFFGPGTRLTVL.

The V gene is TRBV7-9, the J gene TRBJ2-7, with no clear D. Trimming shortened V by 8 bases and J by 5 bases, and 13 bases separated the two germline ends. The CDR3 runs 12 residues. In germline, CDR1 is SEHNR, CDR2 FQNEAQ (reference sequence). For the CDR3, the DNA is TGTGCCAGCGGCCAAAAGAAGAACGAGCAGTACTTC. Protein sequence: CASGQKKNEQYF.

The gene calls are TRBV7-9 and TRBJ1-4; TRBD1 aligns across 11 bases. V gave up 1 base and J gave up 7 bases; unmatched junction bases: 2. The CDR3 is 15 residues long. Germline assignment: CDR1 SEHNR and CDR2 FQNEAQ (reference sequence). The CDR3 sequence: CASSLGGTGGEKLFF. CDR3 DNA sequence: TGTGCCAGCAGCTTAGGAGGGACAGGGGGTGAAAAACTGTTTTTT. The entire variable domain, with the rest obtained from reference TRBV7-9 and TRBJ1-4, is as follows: DTGVSQNPRHKITKRGQNVTFRCDPISEHNRLYWYRQTLGQGPEFLTYFQNEAQLEKSRLLSDRFSAERPKGSFSTLEIQRTEQGDSAMYLCASSLGGTGGEKLFFGSGTQLSVL.

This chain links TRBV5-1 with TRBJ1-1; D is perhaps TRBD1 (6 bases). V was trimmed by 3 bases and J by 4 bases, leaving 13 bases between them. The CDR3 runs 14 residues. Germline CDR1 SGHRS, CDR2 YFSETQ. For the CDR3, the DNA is TGCGCCAGCAGCTCCGAGGGGGGGGGCACTGAAGCTTTCTTT. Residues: CASSSEGGGTEAFF. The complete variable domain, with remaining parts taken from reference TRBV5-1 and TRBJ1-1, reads KAGVTQTPRYLIKTRGQQVTLSCSPISGHRSVSWYQQTPGQGLQFLFEYFSETQRNKGNFPGRFSGRQFSNSRSEMNVSTLELGDSALYLCASSSEGGGTEAFFGQGTRLTVV.